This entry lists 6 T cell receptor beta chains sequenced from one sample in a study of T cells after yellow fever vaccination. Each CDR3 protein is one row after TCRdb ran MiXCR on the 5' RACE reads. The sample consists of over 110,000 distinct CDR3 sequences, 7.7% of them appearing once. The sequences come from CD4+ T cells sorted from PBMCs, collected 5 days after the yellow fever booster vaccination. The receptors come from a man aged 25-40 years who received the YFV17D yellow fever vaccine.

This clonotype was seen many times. In nucleotides, the CDR3 is TGTGCCAGCAGTTTTGGTGTAGCGGGAGCCGAGCAGTACTTC. It codes for CASSFGVAGAEQYF. This chain joins TRBV12-3 or TRBV12-4 and TRBJ2-7; 9 bases are a match to TRBD2. CDR3 size: 14 residues. V dropped 3 bases and J dropped 6; count of bases not matched to a gene: 6.

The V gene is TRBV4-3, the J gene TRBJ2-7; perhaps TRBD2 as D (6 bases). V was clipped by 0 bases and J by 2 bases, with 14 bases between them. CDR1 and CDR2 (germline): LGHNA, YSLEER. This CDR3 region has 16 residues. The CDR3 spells CASSQDFSGTPYEQYF. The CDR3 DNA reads TGCGCCAGCAGCCAAGACTTTTCCGGGACTCCCTACGAGCAGTACTTC.

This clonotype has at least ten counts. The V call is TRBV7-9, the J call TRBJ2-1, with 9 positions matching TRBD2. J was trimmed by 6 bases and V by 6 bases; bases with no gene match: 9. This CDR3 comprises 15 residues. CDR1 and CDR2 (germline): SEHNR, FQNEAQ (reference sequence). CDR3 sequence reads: CASSVALAGSNEQFF. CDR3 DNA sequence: TGTGCCAGCAGTGTAGCCCTAGCGGGGAGCAATGAGCAGTTCTTC.

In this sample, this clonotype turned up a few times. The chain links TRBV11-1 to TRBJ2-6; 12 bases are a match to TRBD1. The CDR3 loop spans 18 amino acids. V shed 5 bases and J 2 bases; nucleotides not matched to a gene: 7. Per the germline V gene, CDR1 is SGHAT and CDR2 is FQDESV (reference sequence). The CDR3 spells CASSQGRDRGPGANVLTF. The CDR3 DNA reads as TGTGCCAGCAGCCAAGGGCGGGACAGGGGGCCTGGGGCCAACGTCCTGACTTTC. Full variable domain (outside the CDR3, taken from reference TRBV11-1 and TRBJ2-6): EAEVAQSPRYKITEKSQAVAFWCDPISGHATLYWYRQILGQGPELLVQFQDESVVDDSQLPKDRFSAERLKGVDSTLKIQPAELGDSAMYLCASSQGRDRGPGANVLTFGAGSRLTVL.

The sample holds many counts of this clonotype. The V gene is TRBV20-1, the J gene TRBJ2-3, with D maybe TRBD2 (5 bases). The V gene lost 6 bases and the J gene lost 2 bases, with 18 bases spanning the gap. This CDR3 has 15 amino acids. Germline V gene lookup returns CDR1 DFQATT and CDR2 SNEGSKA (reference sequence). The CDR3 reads CSARSAQRLTDTQYF. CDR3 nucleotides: TGCAGTGCGCGTAGCGCACAGAGACTCACAGATACGCAGTATTTT.

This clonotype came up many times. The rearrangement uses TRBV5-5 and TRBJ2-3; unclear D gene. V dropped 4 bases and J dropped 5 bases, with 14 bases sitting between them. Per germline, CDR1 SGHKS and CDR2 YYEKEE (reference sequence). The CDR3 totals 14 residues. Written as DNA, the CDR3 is TGTGCCAGCAGCGGACGGAACCCAGAAGATACGCAGTATTTT. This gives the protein CASSGRNPEDTQYF.